This is a list of T cell receptor beta chains from one sample in a study of blood T cell repertoires in COVID-19. Repertoires were generated with immunoSEQ multiplex PCR, while TCRdb's copy carries only in-frame clones and drops some. Here the sample spans around 150,000 clones, over 80% being singletons. Material for sequencing was peripheral blood. The receptors shown here come from a young man with COVID-19, enrolled during active disease. Both conserved end residues are part of each CDR3. The D gene is left open where the match is weak. Only part of the rows carry a size: once, few, many, or a class if the clone is expanded.

len: 15
v_gene: TRBV2
abundance: -
j_gene: TRBJ1-2
d_gene: TRBD1
CDR3nt: TGTGCCAGCTCGACAGGGGGCGCCTTTAACTATGGCTACACCTTC
CDR3aa: CASSTGGAFNYGYTF

len: 16
v_gene: TRBV4-3
abundance: -
j_gene: TRBJ2-2
d_gene: -
CDR3nt: TGCGCCAGCAGCCAAGTGGTCGGAGCGAACACCGGGGAGCTGTTTTTT
CDR3aa: CASSQVVGANTGELFF

len: 12
v_gene: TRBV2
abundance: few
j_gene: TRBJ2-7
d_gene: TRBD1
CDR3nt: TGTGCCAGCAGTGGGACAGGGTACGAGCAGTACTTC
CDR3aa: CASSGTGYEQYF

len: 15
v_gene: TRBV18
abundance: -
j_gene: TRBJ2-2
d_gene: -
CDR3nt: TGTGCCAGCTCACCGCCAGGAAGGCACACCGGGGAGCTGTTTTTT
CDR3aa: CASSPPGRHTGELFF

len: 15
v_gene: TRBV5-1
abundance: -
j_gene: TRBJ2-5
d_gene: TRBD1
CDR3nt: TGCGCCAGCAGCTCCGGGACAGGGAACCAAGAGACCCAGTACTTC
CDR3aa: CASSSGTGNQETQYF

len: 15
v_gene: TRBV13
abundance: many
j_gene: TRBJ2-2
d_gene: -
CDR3nt: TGTGCCAGCAGCTTAGGCCTAAGATATGCCGGGGAGCTGTTTTTT
CDR3aa: CASSLGLRYAGELFF

len: 16
v_gene: TRBV3-1/TRBV3-2
abundance: -
j_gene: TRBJ2-7
d_gene: TRBD2
CDR3nt: TGTGCCAGCAGCCAAGAGAGCGGGGGGGCTGTCTACGAGCAGTACTTC
CDR3aa: CASSQESGGAVYEQYF

len: 16
v_gene: TRBV7-2
abundance: -
j_gene: TRBJ1-3
d_gene: -
CDR3nt: TGTGCCAGCAGCTTGAGGCCGCCGCGCTCTGGAAACACCATATATTTT
CDR3aa: CASSLRPPRSGNTIYF

len: 16
v_gene: TRBV19
abundance: -
j_gene: TRBJ2-1
d_gene: -
CDR3nt: TGTGCCAGTTCCCGTAATAGCGGACAAACTTACAATGAGCAGTTCTTC
CDR3aa: CASSRNSGQTYNEQFF

len: 15
v_gene: TRBV11-2
abundance: -
j_gene: TRBJ1-1
d_gene: -
CDR3nt: TGTGCCAGCAGCAAGGTCACGGGGATGAACACTGAAGCTTTCTTT
CDR3aa: CASSKVTGMNTEAFF

len: 13
v_gene: TRBV18
abundance: -
j_gene: TRBJ1-4
d_gene: -
CDR3nt: TGTGCCAGCTCACCGACCGGGAATGAAAAACTGTTTTTT
CDR3aa: CASSPTGNEKLFF

len: 16
v_gene: TRBV21-1
abundance: once
j_gene: TRBJ1-2
d_gene: -
CDR3nt: TGTGCCAGCAGCAAAGTGGCCCTGACAGGGGGCAATGGCTACACCTTC
CDR3aa: CASSKVALTGGNGYTF

len: 16
v_gene: TRBV14
abundance: -
j_gene: TRBJ1-1
d_gene: -
CDR3nt: TGTGCCAGCAGCCAAGATTTGGGGCAGGGAAACACTGAAGCTTTCTTT
CDR3aa: CASSQDLGQGNTEAFF

len: 13
v_gene: TRBV2
abundance: few
j_gene: TRBJ2-2
d_gene: TRBD2
CDR3nt: TGTGCCAGCAAAGCGGGGCGCCCGGGGGAGCTGTTTTTT
CDR3aa: CASKAGRPGELFF

len: 17
v_gene: TRBV5-1
abundance: -
j_gene: TRBJ2-7
d_gene: TRBD1
CDR3nt: TGCGCCAGCAGCTTGGCCAGGGATGGACAGGGTCTCTACGAGCAGTACTTC
CDR3aa: CASSLARDGQGLYEQYF

len: 15
v_gene: TRBV6-5
abundance: once
j_gene: TRBJ1-1
d_gene: TRBD1
CDR3nt: TGTGCCAGCAGTTACTCGGCAGGGGGTAGGACTGAAGCTTTCTTT
CDR3aa: CASSYSAGGRTEAFF

len: 13
v_gene: TRBV28
abundance: -
j_gene: TRBJ2-5
d_gene: -
CDR3nt: TGTGCCAGCAGTAGAACAGGCCAAGAGACCCAGTACTTC
CDR3aa: CASSRTGQETQYF

len: 14
v_gene: TRBV6-2/TRBV6-3
abundance: -
j_gene: TRBJ1-5
d_gene: TRBD1
CDR3nt: TGTGCCAGCAGTTCAGGGGGCAGCAATCAGCCCCAGCATTTT
CDR3aa: CASSSGGSNQPQHF

len: 18
v_gene: TRBV28
abundance: -
j_gene: TRBJ2-7
d_gene: TRBD2
CDR3nt: TGTGCCAGCAGTTCCTACCTGAACCCTAGCGGGAGTTTCAACGAGCAGTACTTC
CDR3aa: CASSSYLNPSGSFNEQYF

len: 20
v_gene: TRBV6-2/TRBV6-3
abundance: -
j_gene: TRBJ2-1
d_gene: TRBD2
CDR3nt: TGTGCCAGCAGTTATTTGAGCCTTCCCCCGGGCGGGAGGATCTACAATGAGCAGTTCTTC
CDR3aa: CASSYLSLPPGGRIYNEQFF

len: 16
v_gene: TRBV27
abundance: -
j_gene: TRBJ2-7
d_gene: -
CDR3nt: TGTGCCAGCAGTTTACCTCAGCGGGTAGGGACCTACGAGCAGTACTTC
CDR3aa: CASSLPQRVGTYEQYF

len: 16
v_gene: TRBV10-2
abundance: -
j_gene: TRBJ1-2
d_gene: TRBD1
CDR3nt: TGCGCCAGCAGCCTAGAGGGGGCAGGGACGAACTATGGCTACACCTTC
CDR3aa: CASSLEGAGTNYGYTF

len: 13
v_gene: TRBV4-3
abundance: -
j_gene: TRBJ2-7
d_gene: -
CDR3nt: TGCGCCAGCAGCCTGCGGGGTCTGAGGGAGCAGTACTTC
CDR3aa: CASSLRGLREQYF

len: 19
v_gene: TRBV5-8
abundance: -
j_gene: TRBJ1-1
d_gene: -
CDR3nt: TGTGCCAGCAGCCCCGGGGTTCGCACCAAATTGGGTATGAACACTGAAGCTTTCTTT
CDR3aa: CASSPGVRTKLGMNTEAFF

len: 15
v_gene: TRBV18
abundance: -
j_gene: TRBJ2-7
d_gene: TRBD1
CDR3nt: TGTGCCAGCTCACCAATAGGACAGGGGAGCTACGAGCAGTACTTC
CDR3aa: CASSPIGQGSYEQYF

len: 14
v_gene: TRBV19
abundance: -
j_gene: TRBJ1-2
d_gene: -
CDR3nt: TGTGCCAGTACCCGGGGGGACCGGAGCTATGGCTACACCTTC
CDR3aa: CASTRGDRSYGYTF

len: 13
v_gene: TRBV2
abundance: -
j_gene: TRBJ1-5
d_gene: -
CDR3nt: TGTGCCACGCAACAGGGTAGCAATCAGCCCCAGCATTTT
CDR3aa: CATQQGSNQPQHF

len: 20
v_gene: TRBV6-6
abundance: once
j_gene: TRBJ2-7
d_gene: TRBD2
CDR3nt: TGTGCCAGCAGTCCCCGGTCCGGGGCCGAAGGGAGCGGGAGCTCCTACGAGCAGTACTTC
CDR3aa: CASSPRSGAEGSGSSYEQYF

len: 17
v_gene: TRBV28
abundance: -
j_gene: TRBJ2-3
d_gene: -
CDR3nt: TGTGCCAGCACCGTTCTCACGGGACACTACCCCACAGATACGCAGTATTTT
CDR3aa: CASTVLTGHYPTDTQYF

len: 13
v_gene: TRBV13
abundance: once
j_gene: TRBJ2-2
d_gene: -
CDR3nt: TGTGCCAGCAGCCTACCCCCCCCCGGGGAGCTGTTTTTT
CDR3aa: CASSLPPPGELFF

len: 13
v_gene: TRBV7-2
abundance: -
j_gene: TRBJ2-7
d_gene: -
CDR3nt: TGTGCCAGCAGCCAGCGTGTCTCCTACGAGCAGTACTTC
CDR3aa: CASSQRVSYEQYF

len: 11
v_gene: TRBV19
abundance: -
j_gene: TRBJ1-1
d_gene: -
CDR3nt: TGTGCCAGTAGCAACAGGCCCGAAGCTTTCTTT
CDR3aa: CASSNRPEAFF

len: 17
v_gene: TRBV9
abundance: -
j_gene: TRBJ2-1
d_gene: TRBD1
CDR3nt: TGTGCCAGCAGCGGTACCCGCGGGGACAGGGCTAACAATGAGCAGTTCTTC
CDR3aa: CASSGTRGDRANNEQFF

len: 13
v_gene: TRBV6-2/TRBV6-3
abundance: -
j_gene: TRBJ2-7
d_gene: -
CDR3nt: TGTGCCAGCAGTTCCGCAGGATATGGCGAGCAGTACTTC
CDR3aa: CASSSAGYGEQYF

len: 13
v_gene: TRBV7-2
abundance: -
j_gene: TRBJ1-5
d_gene: TRBD1
CDR3nt: TGTGCCAGCAGCCCAGGGACAGTGCAGCCCCAGCATTTT
CDR3aa: CASSPGTVQPQHF

len: 14
v_gene: TRBV30
abundance: -
j_gene: TRBJ1-6
d_gene: -
CDR3nt: TGTGCCTGGAGTGTAGGAGGGAGTAATTCACCCCTCCACTTT
CDR3aa: CAWSVGGSNSPLHF

len: 15
v_gene: TRBV5-4
abundance: -
j_gene: TRBJ1-4
d_gene: TRBD1
CDR3nt: TGTGCCAGCAGCCGAACAGGGGGCGATGGTGAAAAACTGTTTTTT
CDR3aa: CASSRTGGDGEKLFF

len: 14
v_gene: TRBV27
abundance: -
j_gene: TRBJ2-7
d_gene: -
CDR3nt: TGTGCCAGCAGTCTTTACGACAGTCCCGACGAGCAGTACTTC
CDR3aa: CASSLYDSPDEQYF

len: 18
v_gene: TRBV28
abundance: few
j_gene: TRBJ2-7
d_gene: TRBD1
CDR3nt: TGTGCCAGCAGTTTAAGTCTCGTGGGGGGGACAGGGGGACTCGAGCAGTACTTC
CDR3aa: CASSLSLVGGTGGLEQYF

len: 15
v_gene: TRBV5-4
abundance: -
j_gene: TRBJ1-1
d_gene: -
CDR3nt: TGTGCCAGCAGCTTGGGTGGGGGGAGGAACACTGAAGCTTTCTTT
CDR3aa: CASSLGGGRNTEAFF